This T cell receptor beta chain comes out of a study of CD8+ T cells in alopecia areata. Study observations and caveats: More clonal than normal scalp was lesional scalp, particularly alopecia totalis/universalis.

Regarding this clone: The antigen is unknown.

Sequencing used cDNA as its template, made by extracting RNA and reverse transcribing it. Measured with immunoSEQ multiplex PCR; TCRdb has only the in-frame clones, and not every one. The profile covers approximately 99,000 clones, with approximately 60% appearing a single time and roughly 19% taken by the ten largest. The CDR3 length is 16 residues. The V segment lost 3 bases and the J segment 5 bases; nucleotides outside the gene matches: 12. Germline V CDR1 and CDR2: PRHDT, FYEKMQ (reference sequence). The rearrangement uses TRBV13 and TRBJ1-1; 7 bases line up with TRBD1. The sample consisted of CD8+ T cells sorted from blood. This clonotype was obtained from a human donor in good health. The CDR3 sequence: CASSFWEEGARTEAFF. The CDR3 nucleotides read TGTGCCAGCAGCTTTTGGGAAGAGGGGGCTAGGACTGAAGCTTTCTTT.